The sequence of this T cell receptor (beta chain) was determined in a study of CD8+CD57+ T cells in acquired aplastic anemia. On the study more broadly: On average, sorted CD4+ and CD8+ cells gave 3.2 ug of DNA.

At least ten counts were recorded for this clonotype. Genomic DNA served as template for TCR beta VDJ and CDR3 profiling. TCRdb reprocessed the reads via MiXCR and lists one record per CDR3 protein. Of 80,000 to 100,000 distinct CDR3 sequences detected, roughly two thirds appear once; the ten largest clones hold 65%. The sequenced patients had an expansion of CD8+CD57+ cells seen by flow cytometry. Germline values: CDR1 LNHDA, CDR2 SQIVND (reference sequence). V gave up 4 bases and J gave up 1 base; unmatched junction bases: 7. CDR3 length equals 17 residues. The chain joins TRBV19 to TRBJ1-1, with TRBD1 matching 12 bases. The TCR originated in a human donor with aplastic anemia. The material sequenced was sorted CD4+, CD8+, or CD8+CD57+ T cells (not recorded which) from PBMCs. CDR3 region: CASSRDRGLSWNTEAFF. DNA for the CDR3: TGTGCCAGTAGTAGGGACAGGGGGCTTTCGTGGAACACTGAAGCTTTCTTT.